These 23 T cell receptor beta chains share one sample of origin, sequenced in a study of response to subunit inactivated influenza vaccine. MiXCR, run by TCRdb on the RT-PCR reads, gives a single entry per CDR3 protein. The sample has approximately 700,000 distinct CDR3 sequences; 15% to 18% are singletons. The source material was PBMCs from blood, sampled 11 to 12 days after vaccination. The receptors come from a man aged 50-60 years who received an inactivated influenza vaccine.

This clonotype was observed at least ten times. The chain carries TRBV28 and TRBJ2-7; 10 nucleotides match TRBD1. The CDR3 extends over 18 amino acids. Germline CDR1 reads MDHEN; CDR2 reads SYDVKM. The J segment lost 3 bases and the V segment lost 5 bases, leaving 16 bases of the junction unmatched. Written as DNA, the CDR3 is TGTGCCAGCAGTCGAGATAAGTTGTGGGGACAGGGGATCTACGAGCAGTACTTC. Amino acids: CASSRDKLWGQGIYEQYF.

The chain carries TRBV29-1 and TRBJ2-7, with D possibly matching TRBD1 (5 bases). Germline lookup yields CDR1 SQVTM and CDR2 ANQGSEA. The V end was cut by 3 bases, the J end by 5 bases, with 11 bases between. The CDR3 is 12 residues long. CDR3 DNA sequence: TGCAGCGTTGAGGTCTCCAGGGACGAGCAGTACTTC. Translated, it gives CSVEVSRDEQYF.

A few counts support this clonotype. The gene calls are TRBV27 and TRBJ2-7; 8 positions match TRBD2. The J segment lost 0 bases and the V segment lost 7 bases, leaving 8 bases of the junction unmatched. Germline loops: CDR1 MNHEY, CDR2 SMNVEV (reference sequence). CDR3 size: 15 residues. The CDR3: CASTVLAGSSYEQYF. The CDR3 bases are TGTGCCAGCACCGTATTAGCGGGGAGCTCCTACGAGCAGTACTTC.

This chain joins TRBV23-1 and TRBJ2-4; D might be TRBD2 (5 bases). TRBV23-1 is an open reading frame, and its role is uncertain. Deletions cut 3 bases from V and 0 bases from J, with 15 bases between. The CDR3 has 17 amino acids. CDR3 residues: CASSHLDGGLAKNIQYF. The CDR3 DNA is TGCGCCAGCAGTCATCTGGACGGAGGATTAGCCAAAAACATTCAGTACTTC.

V usage is TRBV14 and J usage is TRBJ2-5; D is undetermined. Germline V gene data show CDR1 as SGHDN and CDR2 as FVKESK. The V end lost 3 bases, the J end lost 4 bases, and 15 bases lay between the germline ends. The CDR3 covers 15 residues. The CDR3 DNA sequence: TGTGCCAGCAGCCAGGGCCTAGTTGACGGAGAGACCCAGTACTTC. Amino acid sequence: CASSQGLVDGETQYF.

This clonotype was picked up many times. The V and J genes are TRBV12-3 or TRBV12-4 and TRBJ2-7; no clear D gene. The CDR3 sequence is 13 residues long. V was trimmed by 5 bases and J by 3 bases, leaving 11 bases between them. CDR3 bases: TGTGCCAGCAGTCTAAGACAAGTCTACGAGCAGTACTTC. This translates into CASSLRQVYEQYF.

This clonotype has a handful of counts. This sequence joins TRBV20-1 and TRBJ2-7; 9 nucleotides align to TRBD2. The CDR3 is 17 residues long. Germline values: CDR1 DFQATT, CDR2 SNEGSKA (reference sequence). Losses at the gene ends were 0 bases for V and 4 bases for J; bases not matched to a gene: 13. The CDR3 nucleotides are TGCAGTGCTAGAGATGCAGCCGGGACTAGCTTTCCTTACGAGCAGTACTTC. This encodes CSARDAAGTSFPYEQYF.

The genes are TRBV10-3 and TRBJ2-1, with 12 bases fitting TRBD1. V was clipped by 3 bases and J by 8 bases; unmatched bases: 5. This CDR3 is 15 amino acids long. Germline-derived CDR1 and CDR2 are ENHRY and SYGVKD. In nucleotides, the CDR3 is TGTGCCATCAGTGAACTAAGGGACAGGGGGCATGAGCAGTTCTTC. Translated: CAISELRDRGHEQFF.

The V call is TRBV27, the J call TRBJ2-3; D assignment may be TRBD1 or TRBD2 (6 bases each). The CDR3 runs to 16 residues. Deletions cut 1 base from V and 1 base from J, with 12 bases between. CDR1 and CDR2 from the germline V gene are MNHEY and SMNVEV (reference sequence). CDR3: CASSLYGGHGTDTQYF. The CDR3 DNA follows: TGTGCCAGCAGTTTATATGGGGGGCACGGCACAGATACGCAGTATTTT.

The V and J genes are TRBV18 and TRBJ1-6, with 7 bases aligning to TRBD1. The CDR3 covers 17 residues. The germline V gene has CDR1 KGHSH and CDR2 LQKENI. J gave up 4 bases and V 1 base, and 7 bases lay outside the gene matches. The CDR3 is CASSPQGAIWYNSPLHF. CDR3 DNA: TGTGCCAGCTCACCACAGGGGGCGATTTGGTATAATTCACCCCTCCACTTT.

This clonotype has more than one count but fewer than ten. The chain carries TRBV12-3 or TRBV12-4 and TRBJ1-1; weak D call: TRBD1 (5 bases). Trimming removed 2 bases from V and 0 bases from J, with 10 bases in between. This CDR3 spans 15 amino acids. CDR3 sequence reads: CASSLLGGLNTEAFF. CDR3 sequence (DNA): TGTGCCAGCAGTTTACTGGGGGGATTGAACACTGAAGCTTTCTTT.

This clonotype turned up a few times. The rearrangement uses TRBV5-1 and TRBJ2-1, with TRBD2 matching 13 bases. Trimming cost V 0 bases and J 8 bases; bases outside gene matches: 11. Germline CDR1 is SGHRS and CDR2 is YFSETQ. The CDR3 contains 18 residues. The CDR3 bases are TGCGCCAGCAGCTTGGAACTAGCGGGGGGGCCTTTATCAGATGAGCAGTTCTTC. This sequence encodes CASSLELAGGPLSDEQFF.

V is TRBV10-3 and J is TRBJ2-2; D is uncertain. V lost 5 bases and J 2 bases, leaving 9 bases between the germline ends. The CDR3 covers 14 residues. Germline V gives CDR1 ENHRY, CDR2 SYGVKD. For the CDR3, the DNA is TGTGCCATCAGTAAGACTCCAAACACCGGGGAGCTGTTTTTT. Translation: CAISKTPNTGELFF.

This clonotype occurred many times. The V gene is TRBV12-3 or TRBV12-4, the J gene TRBJ2-5; D is undetermined. There are 14 residues in the CDR3. The germline V and J ends were trimmed by 3 bases and 1 base, with 9 bases remaining between them. In nucleotides, the CDR3 is TGTGCCAGCAGTTTGTCCCCGGGCCAAGAGACCCAGTACTTC. Its translation: CASSLSPGQETQYF.

The chain carries TRBV4-3 and TRBJ2-7; perhaps TRBD2 as D (5 bases). Germline V gene data show CDR1 as LGHNA and CDR2 as YSLEER. V dropped 0 bases and J dropped 3 bases, with 12 bases sitting between them. This CDR3 contains 15 residues. The CDR3 DNA is TGCGCCAGCAGCCAAGAGAGTTCGGGGTACTACGAGCAGTACTTC. The encoded protein is CASSQESSGYYEQYF.

In its sample, this clonotype was seen a few times. The genes are TRBV20-1 and TRBJ2-7; 14 nucleotides align to TRBD2. Per the germline V gene, CDR1 is DFQATT and CDR2 is SNEGSKA (reference sequence). The trim removed 6 bases at V and 3 bases at J, leaving 10 bases unmatched. The CDR3 has 16 amino acids. CDR3 residues: CSAYGLAGGLFYEQYF. In DNA, the CDR3 is TGCAGTGCCTACGGACTAGCGGGAGGTTTATTCTACGAGCAGTACTTC.

V gene TRBV3-1 combines with J gene TRBJ2-1; weak D call: TRBD2 (6 bases). The germline V and J ends were trimmed by 0 bases and 3 bases, with 12 bases remaining between them. The CDR3 sequence is 16 residues long. CDR1 and CDR2 from the germline V gene are LGHDT and YNNKEL (reference sequence). DNA for the CDR3: TGTGCCAGCAGCCAAGATGGGCTAGCGCACTACAATGAGCAGTTCTTC. Residues: CASSQDGLAHYNEQFF.

This clonotype was observed a handful of times. The chain combines TRBV4-1 with TRBJ1-5, with a possible D match to TRBD1 (5 bases). Per germline, CDR1 MGHRA and CDR2 YSYEKL. The length of the CDR3 is 14 residues. V was cut by 0 bases and J by 6 bases, with 9 bases left in between. CDR3 nucleotides: TGCGCCAGCAGCCAAGATCGGGGGACTCAGCCCCAGCATTTT. Translated: CASSQDRGTQPQHF.

This chain uses TRBV20-1 with TRBJ2-5, with a possible D match to TRBD1 (6 bases). V dropped 0 bases and J dropped 2 bases, with 19 bases sitting between them. Germline CDR1 DFQATT, CDR2 SNEGSKA (reference sequence). This CDR3 contains 17 residues. Here the CDR3 reads CSARDLLATGLQETQYF. The CDR3 DNA sequence: TGCAGTGCTAGAGATTTATTAGCTACAGGGTTGCAAGAGACCCAGTACTTC.

The chain carries TRBV28 and TRBJ1-5, with D possibly matching TRBD1 (6 bases). With 1 base removed from V and 3 bases from J, the gap between germline ends came to 10 bases. The CDR3 is made up of 15 amino acids. Germline CDR1 is MDHEN and CDR2 is SYDVKM. In DNA form, the CDR3 reads TGTGCCAGCAGTTTATCGGCAGGGGACAATCAGCCCCAGCATTTT. Amino acid sequence: CASSLSAGDNQPQHF.

The chain joins TRBV7-2 to TRBJ2-1, with a possible D match to TRBD1 (5 bases). The CDR3 has 12 amino acids. Trimming shortened V by 4 bases and J by 6 bases, and 7 bases separated the two germline ends. Germline V gives CDR1 SGHTA, CDR2 FQGNSA. The CDR3 sequence: CASSWQGNEQFF. The CDR3 DNA follows: TGTGCCAGCAGCTGGCAGGGCAATGAGCAGTTCTTC.

This clonotype occurred many times. The chain uses TRBV5-1 and TRBJ1-5; D might be TRBD1 (5 bases). Looked up from germline, CDR1 is SGHRS and CDR2 is YFSETQ. This CDR3 has 13 residues. V lost 4 bases and J 7 bases, leaving 12 bases between the germline ends. The chain's CDR3 is CASSEGAEQPQHF. The CDR3 region has the DNA TGCGCCAGCAGCGAAGGGGCAGAGCAGCCCCAGCATTTT. The full variable domain, with the rest looked up from reference TRBV5-1 and TRBJ1-5, is KAGVTQTPRYLIKTRGQQVTLSCSPISGHRSVSWYQQTPGQGLQFLFEYFSETQRNKGNFPGRFSGRQFSNSRSEMNVSTLELGDSALYLCASSEGAEQPQHFGDGTRLSIL.

The table lists this clonotype with a few counts. The genes are TRBV18 and TRBJ1-5; TRBD1 is a possible D gene (5 bases). This CDR3 has 15 residues. V lost 2 bases, J lost 1 base, and 9 bases lay in between. The germline V gene has CDR1 KGHSH and CDR2 LQKENI. CDR3 coding DNA: TGTGCCAGCTCACCATCGGGGGGGAGCAATCAGCCCCAGCATTTT. Its translation: CASSPSGGSNQPQHF.